This passage covers 6 T cell receptor beta chains from one sample sequenced in a study of shared clonotypes between healthy human individuals. Only in-frame clones appear in the TCRdb table, and some are missing; sequencing was by immunoSEQ multiplex PCR. The sample has around 1.1 million clones; about four fifths are singletons. Sequencing was performed on memory CD4+ T cells from PBMCs. The subset is: CD45RA-negative fraction. The receptors originated from a man aged 18 to 30 in good health. Some clones in this sample may be carry-over from other donors' samples.

The chain combines TRBV27 with TRBJ1-1; unclear D gene. This CDR3 has 13 amino acids. Trimming left V 2 bases short and J 6 bases short, with 10 bases between. The germline V gene has CDR1 MNHEY and CDR2 SMNVEV (reference sequence). For the CDR3, the DNA is TGTGCCAGCAGTTTAGGCGGTTCGGCTGAAGCTTTCTTT. The encoded protein is CASSLGGSAEAFF.

V gene TRBV5-1 combines with J gene TRBJ2-1, with D perhaps matching TRBD1 or TRBD2 (7 bases each). Germline V gene data show CDR1 as SGHRS and CDR2 as YFSETQ. The CDR3 consists of 16 residues. The V end was cut by 2 bases, the J end by 7 bases, with 19 bases between. For the CDR3, the DNA is TGCGCCAGCAGCTTCAGCGGGAAGGGGGCTAAGAATGAGCAGTTCTTC. Translation gives CASSFSGKGAKNEQFF.

The chain links TRBV7-2 to TRBJ2-3; the match to TRBD2 covers 9 bases. The CDR3 spans 15 residues. The V gene end was trimmed by 1 base and the J gene end by 6 bases; junction bases not matched to a gene: 5. Germline values: CDR1 SGHTA, CDR2 FQGNSA. The chain's CDR3 is CASSLGGLAADTQYF. The CDR3 coding sequence is TGTGCCAGCAGCTTAGGGGGACTAGCAGCCGATACGCAGTATTTT.

In its sample, this clone was seen a few times. The V call is TRBV11-2, the J call TRBJ2-3; D not certain. Trimming left V 1 base short and J 4 bases short, with 3 bases between. The germline V gene has CDR1 SGHAT and CDR2 FQNNGV. This CDR3 comprises 12 residues. CDR3 protein: CASSLGPDTQYF. The CDR3 nucleotides are TGTGCCAGCAGCTTAGGGCCAGATACGCAGTATTTT.

The chain recombines TRBV18 with TRBJ1-1, with 8 nucleotides matching TRBD1. CDR1 KGHSH and CDR2 LQKENI come from the germline V gene. The trim removed 6 bases at V and 4 bases at J, leaving 13 bases unmatched. This CDR3 region has 16 residues. The chain's CDR3 is CASSPGQGVDGTEAFF. Here the CDR3 DNA reads TGTGCCAGCTCCCCCGGACAGGGAGTGGACGGCACTGAAGCTTTCTTT.

The chain links TRBV28 to TRBJ2-1, with D possibly being TRBD1 or TRBD2 (5 bases each). Trimming cost V 6 bases and J 2 bases, with 14 bases left between them. CDR3 size: 15 residues. The germline CDR1 and CDR2 sequences are MDHEN and SYDVKM. CDR3 amino acids: CASRTGTAAYNEQFF. DNA of the CDR3: TGTGCCAGCAGAACCGGGACGGCAGCCTACAATGAGCAGTTCTTC.